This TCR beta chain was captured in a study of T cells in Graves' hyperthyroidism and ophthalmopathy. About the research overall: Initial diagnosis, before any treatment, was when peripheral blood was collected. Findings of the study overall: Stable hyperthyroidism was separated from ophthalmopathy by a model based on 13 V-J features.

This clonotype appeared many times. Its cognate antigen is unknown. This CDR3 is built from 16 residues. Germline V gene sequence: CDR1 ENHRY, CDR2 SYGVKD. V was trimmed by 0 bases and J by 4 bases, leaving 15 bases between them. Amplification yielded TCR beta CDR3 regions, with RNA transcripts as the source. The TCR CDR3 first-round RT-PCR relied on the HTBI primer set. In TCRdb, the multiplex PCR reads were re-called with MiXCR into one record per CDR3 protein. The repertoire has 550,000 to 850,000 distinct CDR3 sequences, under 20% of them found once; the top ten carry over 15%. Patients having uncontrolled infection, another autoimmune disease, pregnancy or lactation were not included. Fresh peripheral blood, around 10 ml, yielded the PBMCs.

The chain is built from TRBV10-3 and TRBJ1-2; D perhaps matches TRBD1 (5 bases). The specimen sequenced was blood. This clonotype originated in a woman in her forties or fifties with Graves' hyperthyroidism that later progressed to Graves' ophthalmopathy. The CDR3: CAISESGGITPYGYTF. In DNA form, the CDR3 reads TGTGCCATCAGTGAGTCGGGGGGAATTACCCCCTATGGCTACACCTTC.